This T cell receptor (beta chain) comes out of a study of CD8+CD57+ T cells in acquired aplastic anemia. On the study more broadly: Quantities of DNA derived from sorted CD4+ and CD8+ cells averaged 3.2 ug.

In its sample, this clonotype was seen many times. Genomic DNA templated the TCR beta VDJ and CDR3 profiling. One entry per CDR3 protein, called by TCRdb with MiXCR from the reads. The sample includes roughly 170,000 distinct CDR3 sequences, about three fifths seen only once; the top ten take around 45%. Germline CDR1 reads SGHTA; CDR2 reads FQGNSA. The CDR3 totals 13 residues. V was shortened by 3 bases and J by 4 bases, with 7 bases between the two germline ends. The TCR was taken from a human donor in good health. The sample was sorted CD4+, CD8+, or CD8+CD57+ T cells (not recorded which) from PBMCs. This chain connects TRBV7-2 to TRBJ1-5, with D possibly TRBD1 on 5 matching bases. For the CDR3, the DNA is TGTGCCAGCAGCTTGGGACTAAATCAGCCCCAGCATTTT. Its protein product is CASSLGLNQPQHF. Looking up the rest from reference TRBV7-2 and TRBJ1-5 gives the full variable domain: GAGVSQSPSNKVTEKGKDVELRCDPISGHTALYWYRQSLGQGLEFLIYFQGNSAPDKSGLPSDRFSAERTGGSVSTLTIQRTQQEDSAVYLCASSLGLNQPQHFGDGTRLSIL.